This record covers a single T cell receptor beta chain. Ten or more counts support this clonotype. Its antigen is not yet known. Base quality data are lacking; no much larger clone is found one base away. Stable Graves' hyperthyroidism was defined as the absence of progression to ophthalmopathy over 18 months of follow-up. Hyperthyroidism patients were newly diagnosed, had a disease duration of under 2 months, and were aged 18 to 65 years. Exclusion was applied to patients with uncontrolled infections, other autoimmune diseases, pregnancy or lactation. Diagnoses were established on the basis of clinical symptoms, serum thyroxine and TRAb, thyroid ultrasound, and orbital computed tomography. PBMCs were isolated from more than 9 ml of fresh peripheral blood by Ficoll-Paque density gradient centrifugation. Total RNA was extracted using Trizol reagent, and RNA quality was assessed on an Agilent 2100 Bioanalyzer.

This record belongs to a study of T cells in Graves' hyperthyroidism and ophthalmopathy (dated by TCRdb to 2018 to 2020). In terms of the full investigation: Peripheral blood was collected at initial diagnosis, before any treatment. The paper describes TCR Vbeta CDR3 sequencing of about 140 peripheral blood samples, made up of roughly 45 ophthalmopathy patients, more than 70 hyperthyroidism patients and 17 progressor patients. The study also compared thyroid tissue and blood T-cell repertoires from five or six Graves' hyperthyroidism patients. For training and testing, the 100 patients in the discovery cohort were randomly divided in a 7:3 ratio. TCR V-J signatures able to tell the groups apart were searched for in a discovery cohort of 90 to 100 patients, of whom more than 40 had Graves' ophthalmopathy and roughly 57 had stable Graves' hyperthyroidism. Following sampling, methimazole starting at 30 mg daily was given to hyperthyroidism patients, and high-dose intravenous methylprednisolone was given to ophthalmopathy patients. Prospective prediction of ophthalmopathy was tested in an independent validation cohort consisting of 18 hyperthyroidism patients and over 15 patients who later progressed to ophthalmopathy.

General findings and caveats noted by the study authors: Sample size was not statistically predetermined, and blinding of investigators to group allocation was not performed. In cross-validation, a model built on a 13 V-J signature told ophthalmopathy apart from stable hyperthyroidism with less than 90% sensitivity and approximately 81% specificity, and in testing the same model reached 80%/75%. In validation, the model predicted progression to ophthalmopathy with around 71% sensitivity and roughly 75% specificity, a median of around 6.6 months before onset. Blood samples also contained most of the expanded thyroid clonotypes (frequency above 0.001), which suggests that blood repertoires may reflect thyroid immune responses.

TCR beta CDR3 regions were amplified from RNA transcripts. A first-round RT-PCR of the TCR CDR3 used the HTBI primer set with the Qiagen OneStep RT-PCR kit. The libraries were constructed in a second round of multiplex PCR and then size-selected and purified. Sequencing of the libraries was done on an Illumina HiSeq2000 using paired-end 100 bp reads. Per the authors' processing: Raw data were processed with SOAPnuke, discarding reads with adapters, uncalled bases, mean Phred below 15, or no exact constant-primer or identifier match. High-quality paired reads were merged with COPE v1.2.5, and unique nucleotide sequences were defined as clonotypes. MiTCR v1.1 was used to align clonotypes to the IMGT TRBV, TRBD and TRBJ reference segments. The analysis was restricted to V-J combinations with a frequency above 0.0001, which together covered roughly 99% of the repertoires. A TCS score was defined as the ratio between F50 (clonal expansion) and ExV (chaos), using BLOSUM62-based TCRdist between CDR3 peptides within each V-J. Welch's t-statistics and random forest reduced around 520 V-J features to about 13, which were used in a naive Bayes classifier (R e1071). TCRdb handled the public reads itself, with Q25 trimming in fastp and clone calling in MiXCR, and kept productive beta chains. Entries that share a CDR3 protein sequence are merged under the most common genes and DNA. These V and J calls originate from TCRdb's pipeline instead of the authors' own analysis. This sample gives about 400,000 distinct CDR3 sequences in total; around 13% of them show up just once. 5% to 6% of the sample comes from the top ten.

Via the germline V gene (reference sequence), CDR1 is LNHDA and CDR2 SQIVND. V is clipped by 8 bases and J by 6 bases, and the sequence between their germline boundaries is 10 bases long. CDR3 length: 11 amino acids, cysteine to phenylalanine. The only DNA kept is the CDR3, 33 bases in frame from the first base. The V and J genes are TRBV19 and TRBJ1-2; tentative D gene TRBD1, with 6 bases matching. This TCR derives from a young woman with Graves' hyperthyroidism. Sequenced sample: blood. The bases read TGTGCCAGTGAACAGGGCCATGGCTACACCTTC. Translated, it reads CASEQGHGYTF.